The clone carrying this T cell receptor beta chain was observed a few times. The CDR3 length is 11 residues. V was clipped by 10 bases and J by 4 bases, with 8 bases between them. Germline CDR1 reads MNHNY; CDR2 reads SVGAGI (reference sequence). The sample is drawn from a study of T cells of healthy individuals. One entry per CDR3 protein results from TCRdb running MiXCR on the 5' RACE reads. The sample has 85,000 to 100,000 distinct CDR3 sequences, around 17% seen once. The chain carries TRBV6-6 and TRBJ1-3; D not certain. The receptor was derived from a human donor in good health. CDR3 sequence: CATAEGNTIYF. The CDR3 coding sequence is TGTGCCACCGCTGAAGGAAACACCATATATTTT.